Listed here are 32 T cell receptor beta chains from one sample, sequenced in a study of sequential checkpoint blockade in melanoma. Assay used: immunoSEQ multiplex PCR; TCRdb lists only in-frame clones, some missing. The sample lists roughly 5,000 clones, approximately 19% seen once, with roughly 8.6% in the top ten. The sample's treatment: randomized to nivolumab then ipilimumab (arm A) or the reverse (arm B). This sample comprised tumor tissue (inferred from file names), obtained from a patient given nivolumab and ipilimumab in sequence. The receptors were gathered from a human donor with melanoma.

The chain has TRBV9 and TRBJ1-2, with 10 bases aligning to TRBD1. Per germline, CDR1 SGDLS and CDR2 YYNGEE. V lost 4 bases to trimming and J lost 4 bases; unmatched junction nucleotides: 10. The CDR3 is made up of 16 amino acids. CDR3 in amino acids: CASSFSDRGNIYGYTF. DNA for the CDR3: TGTGCCAGCAGCTTCTCGGACAGGGGGAATATCTATGGCTACACCTTC.

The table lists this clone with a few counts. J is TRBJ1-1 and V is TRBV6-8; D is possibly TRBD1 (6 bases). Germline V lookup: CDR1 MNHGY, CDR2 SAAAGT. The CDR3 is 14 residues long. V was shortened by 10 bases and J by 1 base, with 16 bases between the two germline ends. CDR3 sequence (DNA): TGTGCCACATCCAGGGGTCGGGGGAACACTGAAGCTTTCTTT. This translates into CATSRGRGNTEAFF.

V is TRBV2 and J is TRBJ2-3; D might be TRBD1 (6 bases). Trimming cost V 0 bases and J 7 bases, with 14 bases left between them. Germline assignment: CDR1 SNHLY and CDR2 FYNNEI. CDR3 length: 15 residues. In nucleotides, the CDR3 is TGTGCCAGCAGTGAAGCACAGGGTTACTCTCATACGCAGTATTTT. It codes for CASSEAQGYSHTQYF.

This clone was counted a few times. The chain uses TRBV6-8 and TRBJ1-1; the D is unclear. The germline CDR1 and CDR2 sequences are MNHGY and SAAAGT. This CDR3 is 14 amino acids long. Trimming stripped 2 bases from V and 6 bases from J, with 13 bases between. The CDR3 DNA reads TGTGCCAGCAGTTACCTAAATACCGACGCTGAAGCTTTCTTT. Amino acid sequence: CASSYLNTDAEAFF.

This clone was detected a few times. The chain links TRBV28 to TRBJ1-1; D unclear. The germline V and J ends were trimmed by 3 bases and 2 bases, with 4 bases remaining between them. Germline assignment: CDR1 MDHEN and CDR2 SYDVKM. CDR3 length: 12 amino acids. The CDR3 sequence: CASSLFNTEAFF. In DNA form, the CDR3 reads TGTGCCAGCAGTTTGTTTAACACTGAAGCTTTCTTT.

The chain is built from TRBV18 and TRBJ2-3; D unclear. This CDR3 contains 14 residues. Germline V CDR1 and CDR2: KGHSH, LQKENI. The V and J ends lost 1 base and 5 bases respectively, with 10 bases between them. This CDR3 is CASSPRIREDTQYF. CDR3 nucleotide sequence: TGTGCCAGCTCACCACGAATTAGGGAAGATACGCAGTATTTT.

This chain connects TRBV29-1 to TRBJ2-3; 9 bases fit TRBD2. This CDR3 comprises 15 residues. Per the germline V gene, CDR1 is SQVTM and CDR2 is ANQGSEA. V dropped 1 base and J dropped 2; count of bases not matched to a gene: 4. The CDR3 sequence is CSVEGSGRTTDTQYF. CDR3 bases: TGCAGCGTTGAAGGTAGCGGGAGAACCACAGATACGCAGTATTTT.

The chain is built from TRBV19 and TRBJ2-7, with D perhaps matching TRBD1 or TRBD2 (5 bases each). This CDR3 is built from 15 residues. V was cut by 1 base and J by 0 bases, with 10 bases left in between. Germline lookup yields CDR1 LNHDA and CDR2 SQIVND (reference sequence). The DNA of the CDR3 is TGTGCCAGTAGTATAGGTGGGGGAAACTCCTACGAGCAGTACTTC. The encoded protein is CASSIGGGNSYEQYF.

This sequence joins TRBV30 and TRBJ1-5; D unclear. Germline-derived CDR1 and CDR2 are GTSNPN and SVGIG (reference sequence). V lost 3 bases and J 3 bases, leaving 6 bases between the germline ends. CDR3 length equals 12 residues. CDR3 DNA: TGTGCCTGGAGATTGGCCAATCAGCCCCAGCATTTT. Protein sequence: CAWRLANQPQHF.

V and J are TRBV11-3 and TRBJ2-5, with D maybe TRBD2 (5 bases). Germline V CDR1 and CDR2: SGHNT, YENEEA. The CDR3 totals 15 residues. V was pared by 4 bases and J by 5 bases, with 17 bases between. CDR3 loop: CASSSSGLERETQYF. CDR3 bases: TGTGCCAGCAGCTCCTCCGGGCTAGAGCGGGAGACCCAGTACTTC.

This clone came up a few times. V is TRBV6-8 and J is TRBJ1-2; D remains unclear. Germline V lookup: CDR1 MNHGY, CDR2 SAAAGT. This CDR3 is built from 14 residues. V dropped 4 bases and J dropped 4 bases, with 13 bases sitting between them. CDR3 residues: CASSSTLSPYGYTF. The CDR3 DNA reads TGTGCCAGCAGTTCTACTCTATCACCCTATGGCTACACCTTC.

The CDR3 DNA is TGTGCCTGGAGTGTACTTGGGCAGGGGGCATTAAATGAAAAACTGTTTTTT. This encodes CAWSVLGQGALNEKLFF. This sequence joins TRBV30 and TRBJ1-4, with 8 nucleotides matching TRBD1. The V gene end was trimmed by 0 bases and the J gene end by 5 bases; junction bases not matched to a gene: 11. The V gene's germline CDR1 is GTSNPN and CDR2 SVGIG (reference sequence). This CDR3 is 17 amino acids long. The variable domain in full, with the rest retrieved from reference TRBV30 and TRBJ1-4, is SQTIHQWPATLVQPVGSPLSLECTVEGTSNPNLYWYRQAAGRGLQLLFYSVGIGQISSEVPQNLSASRPQDRQFILSSKKLLLSDSGFYLCAWSVLGQGALNEKLFFGSGTQLSVL.

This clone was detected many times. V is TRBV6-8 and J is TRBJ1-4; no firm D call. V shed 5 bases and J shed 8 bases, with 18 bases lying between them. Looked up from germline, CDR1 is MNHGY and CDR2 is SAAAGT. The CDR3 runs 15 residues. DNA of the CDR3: TGTGCCAGCAGTGGAAGTTCACTGGGCGCGGAAAAACTGTTTTTT. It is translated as CASSGSSLGAEKLFF.

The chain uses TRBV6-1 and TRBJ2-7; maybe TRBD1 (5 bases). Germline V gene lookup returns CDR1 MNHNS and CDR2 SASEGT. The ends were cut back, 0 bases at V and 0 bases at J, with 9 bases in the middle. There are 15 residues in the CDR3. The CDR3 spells CASSEATDSSYEQYF. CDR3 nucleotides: TGTGCCAGCAGTGAAGCGACAGATAGCTCCTACGAGCAGTACTTC.

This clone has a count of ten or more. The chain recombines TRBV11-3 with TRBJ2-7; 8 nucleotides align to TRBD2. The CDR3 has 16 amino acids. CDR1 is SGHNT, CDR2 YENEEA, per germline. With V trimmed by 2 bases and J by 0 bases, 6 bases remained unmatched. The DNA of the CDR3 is TGTGCCAGCAGCTTACCGCTTAGCGGGACCTCCTACGAGCAGTACTTC. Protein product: CASSLPLSGTSYEQYF.

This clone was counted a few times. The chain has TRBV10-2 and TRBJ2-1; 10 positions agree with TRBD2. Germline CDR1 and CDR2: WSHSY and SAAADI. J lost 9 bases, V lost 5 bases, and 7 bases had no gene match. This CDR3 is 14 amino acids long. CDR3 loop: CASSTSGGGGEQFF. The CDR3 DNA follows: TGCGCCAGCAGTACCAGCGGGGGGGGTGGTGAGCAGTTCTTC.

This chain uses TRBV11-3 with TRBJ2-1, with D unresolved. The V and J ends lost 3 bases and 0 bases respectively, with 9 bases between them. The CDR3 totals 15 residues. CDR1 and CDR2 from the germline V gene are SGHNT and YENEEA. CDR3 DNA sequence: TGTGCCAGCAGCTTGTCGTCGAGCTCCTACAATGAGCAGTTCTTC. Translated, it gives CASSLSSSSYNEQFF. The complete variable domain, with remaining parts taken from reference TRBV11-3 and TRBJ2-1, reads EAGVVQSPRYKIIEKKQPVAFWCNPISGHNTLYWYLQNLGQGPELLIRYENEEAVDDSQLPKDRFSAERLKGVDSTLKIQPAELGDSAVYLCASSLSSSSYNEQFFGPGTRLTVL.

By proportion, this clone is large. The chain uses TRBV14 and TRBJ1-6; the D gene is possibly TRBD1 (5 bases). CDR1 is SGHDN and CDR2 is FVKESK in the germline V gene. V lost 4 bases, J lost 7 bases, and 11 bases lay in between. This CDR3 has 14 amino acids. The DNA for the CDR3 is TGTGCCAGCAGCCTTTGGCAGGGCAATTCACCCCTCCACTTT. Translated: CASSLWQGNSPLHF.

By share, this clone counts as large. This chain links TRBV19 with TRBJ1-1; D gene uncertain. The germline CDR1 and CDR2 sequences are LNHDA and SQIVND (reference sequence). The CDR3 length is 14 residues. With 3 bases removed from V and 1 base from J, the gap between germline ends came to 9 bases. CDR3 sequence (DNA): TGTGCCAGTAGTATCCCGAGGGCGAACACTGAAGCTTTCTTT. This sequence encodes CASSIPRANTEAFF.

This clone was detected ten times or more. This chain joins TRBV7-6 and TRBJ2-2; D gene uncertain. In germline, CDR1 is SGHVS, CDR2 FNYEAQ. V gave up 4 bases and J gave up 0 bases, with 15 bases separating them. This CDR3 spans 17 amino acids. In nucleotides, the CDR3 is TGTGCCAGCAGCTGGCTCGGCCTACCGTCGAACACCGGGGAGCTGTTTTTT. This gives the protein CASSWLGLPSNTGELFF.

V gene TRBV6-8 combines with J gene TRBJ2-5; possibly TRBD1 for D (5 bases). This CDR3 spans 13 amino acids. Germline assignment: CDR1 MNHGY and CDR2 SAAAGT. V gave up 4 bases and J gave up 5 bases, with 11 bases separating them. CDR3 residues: CASSSQVGETQYF. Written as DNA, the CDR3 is TGTGCCAGCAGTTCACAGGTTGGGGAGACCCAGTACTTC.

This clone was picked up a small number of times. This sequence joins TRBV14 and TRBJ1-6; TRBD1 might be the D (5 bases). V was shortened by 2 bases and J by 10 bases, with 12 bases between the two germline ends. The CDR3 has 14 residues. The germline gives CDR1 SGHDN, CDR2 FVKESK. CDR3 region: CASSQWQGNSPLHF. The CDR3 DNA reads TGTGCCAGCAGCCAATGGCAGGGAAACTCACCCCTCCACTTT.

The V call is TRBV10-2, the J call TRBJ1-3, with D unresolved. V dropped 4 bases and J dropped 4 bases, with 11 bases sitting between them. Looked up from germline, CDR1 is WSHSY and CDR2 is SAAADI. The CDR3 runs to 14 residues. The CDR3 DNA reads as TGCGCCAGCAGTGTCGGCAGGAGCGGAAACACCATATATTTT. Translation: CASSVGRSGNTIYF.

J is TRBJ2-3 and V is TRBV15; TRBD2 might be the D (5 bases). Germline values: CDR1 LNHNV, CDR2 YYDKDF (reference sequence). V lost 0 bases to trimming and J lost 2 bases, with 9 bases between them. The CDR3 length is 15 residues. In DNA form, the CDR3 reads TGTGCCACCAGCAGAGACGGGGTAAACACAGATACGCAGTATTTT. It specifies CATSRDGVNTDTQYF. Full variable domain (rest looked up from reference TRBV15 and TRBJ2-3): DAMVIQNPRYQVTQFGKPVTLSCSQTLNHNVMYWYQQKSSQAPKLLFHYYDKDFNNEADTPDNFQSRRPNTSFCFLDIRSPGLGDTAMYLCATSRDGVNTDTQYFGPGTRLTVL.

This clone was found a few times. Here the CDR3 reads CASLIQGRNSPLHF. The CDR3 DNA is TGTGCCAGCCTCATCCAAGGGAGAAATTCACCCCTCCACTTT. This chain links TRBV28 with TRBJ1-6; D remains ambiguous. Germline V lookup: CDR1 MDHEN, CDR2 SYDVKM. The CDR3 has 14 residues. V was shortened by 8 bases and J by 7 bases, with 15 bases between the two germline ends.

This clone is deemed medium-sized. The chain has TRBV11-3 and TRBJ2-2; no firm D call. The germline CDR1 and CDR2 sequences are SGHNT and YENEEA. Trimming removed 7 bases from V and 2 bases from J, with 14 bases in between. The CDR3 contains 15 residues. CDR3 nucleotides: TGTGCCAGCATCCCCTTCGCGGCAAACACCGGGGAGCTGTTTTTT. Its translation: CASIPFAANTGELFF.

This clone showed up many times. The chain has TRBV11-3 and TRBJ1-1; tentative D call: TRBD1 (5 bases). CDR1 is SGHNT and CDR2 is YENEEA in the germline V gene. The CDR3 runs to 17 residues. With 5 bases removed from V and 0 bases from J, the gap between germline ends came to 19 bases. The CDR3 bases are TGTGCCAGCAGCCGCCCTCGACAGCCTATAATGAACACTGAAGCTTTCTTT. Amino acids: CASSRPRQPIMNTEAFF.

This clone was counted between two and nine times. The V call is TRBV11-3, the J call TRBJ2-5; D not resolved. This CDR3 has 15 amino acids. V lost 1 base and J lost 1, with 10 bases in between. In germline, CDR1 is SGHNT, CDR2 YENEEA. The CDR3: CASSLGATTQETQYF. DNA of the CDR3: TGTGCCAGCAGCTTAGGGGCGACAACCCAAGAGACCCAGTACTTC. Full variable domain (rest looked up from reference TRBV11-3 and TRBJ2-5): EAGVVQSPRYKIIEKKQPVAFWCNPISGHNTLYWYLQNLGQGPELLIRYENEEAVDDSQLPKDRFSAERLKGVDSTLKIQPAELGDSAVYLCASSLGATTQETQYFGPGTRLLVL.

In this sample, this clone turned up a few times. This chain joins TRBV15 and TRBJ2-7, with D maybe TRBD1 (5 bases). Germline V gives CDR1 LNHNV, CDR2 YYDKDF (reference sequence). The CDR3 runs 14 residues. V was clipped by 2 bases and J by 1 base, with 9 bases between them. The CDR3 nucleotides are TGTGCCACCAGCAGACAGGGTGGTTCCTACGAGCAGTACTTC. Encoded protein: CATSRQGGSYEQYF.

CDR3 loop: CATRTSSSGELFF. The CDR3 DNA sequence: TGCGCCACCAGAACTAGTTCCAGCGGGGAGCTGTTTTTT. The gene calls are TRBV10-2 and TRBJ2-2; TRBD2 might be the D (5 bases). Germline assignment: CDR1 WSHSY and CDR2 SAAADI. The CDR3 length is 13 residues. Trimming shortened V by 10 bases and J by 7 bases, and 16 bases separated the two germline ends.

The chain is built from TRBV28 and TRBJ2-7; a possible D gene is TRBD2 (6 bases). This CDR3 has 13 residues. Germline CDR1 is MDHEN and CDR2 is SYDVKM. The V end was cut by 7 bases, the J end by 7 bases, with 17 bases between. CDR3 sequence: CASTLSGGIEQYF. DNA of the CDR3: TGTGCCAGCACCCTCTCGGGCGGGATTGAGCAGTACTTC.

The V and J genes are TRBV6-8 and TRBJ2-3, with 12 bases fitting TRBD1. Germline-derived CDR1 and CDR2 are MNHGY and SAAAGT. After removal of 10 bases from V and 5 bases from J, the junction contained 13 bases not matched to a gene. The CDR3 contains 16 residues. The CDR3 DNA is TGTGCCATCAGCGGGACAGGGGGCGCCGAGGTAGATACGCAGTATTTT. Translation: CAISGTGGAEVDTQYF.